These T cell receptor beta chains were read from a single sample in a study of blood T cell repertoires in COVID-19. The assay was immunoSEQ multiplex PCR, and TCRdb's table has in-frame clones only and misses some. There are 100,000 to 140,000 clones in the sample; around nine tenths occur only once, and 1% to 1.5% lies in the top ten. Sequenced sample: peripheral blood. The receptors here all came from a woman aged 25 to 39 with acute or convalescent COVID-19. Each CDR3 is given with its conserved first and last residue. The order of the fields is V gene, J gene, clone size, D gene, CDR3 DNA, CDR3 protein. The D gene is left open where the match is weak. A clone size is listed for some rows: how often the clone was seen (once, few, many), or a class if it is expanded.

TRBV7-2	TRBJ2-5	-	TRBD2	TGTGCCAGCAGCTCCCCGGGGGGGCGAGAGACCCAGTACTTC	CASSSPGGRETQYF
TRBV7-3	TRBJ2-3	-	-	TGTGCCAGCAGCTTAACCGGGGGCACAGATACGCAGTATTTT	CASSLTGGTDTQYF
TRBV19	TRBJ2-2	-	TRBD2	TGTGCCAGTAGTATAGGCCCGACTAGCGCCAACACCGGGGAGCTGTTTTTT	CASSIGPTSANTGELFF
TRBV27	TRBJ2-7	-	TRBD2	TGTGCCAGCAGTATCCGACTAGCCCACTACGAGCAGTACTTC	CASSIRLAHYEQYF
TRBV7-8	TRBJ1-1	-	TRBD1	TGTGCCAGCAGCTTAGTAGTGTGGCTTGAGGGGGCCGGTTTGGCTGAAGCTTTCTTT	CASSLVVWLEGAGLAEAFF
TRBV7-2	TRBJ1-6	-	-	TGTGCCAGCAGCTTACTCGAACCACAGGAGGGGTCGGCTAATTCACCCCTCCACTTT	CASSLLEPQEGSANSPLHF
TRBV25-1	TRBJ1-6	-	-	TGTGCCAGGACGCAGGGGTGGGAGAATAATTCACCCCTCCACTTT	CARTQGWENNSPLHF
TRBV19	TRBJ1-2	-	TRBD1	TGTGCCAGTAGGCGCCAAGGGACAGGAGCCGACTATGGCTACACCTTC	CASRRQGTGADYGYTF
TRBV6-2/TRBV6-3	TRBJ2-2	-	-	TGTGCCAGCAGTAACCCGGCAGGGATGGACACCGGGGAGCTGTTTTTT	CASSNPAGMDTGELFF
TRBV6-5	TRBJ2-2	-	-	TGTGCCAGCAGTTACGCGGGTCAGGGGCTCGCCGGGGAGCTGTTTTTT	CASSYAGQGLAGELFF
TRBV11-3	TRBJ1-1	-	-	TGTGCCAGCAGCTTCAACATGAACACTGAAGCTTTCTTT	CASSFNMNTEAFF
TRBV30	TRBJ1-6	-	TRBD1	TGTGCCTGGGGGAGACAGGGGCCACCGTCGACCCTCCACTTT	CAWGRQGPPSTLHF
TRBV11-3	TRBJ2-2	-	TRBD2	TGTGCCAGCAGCCTAAGCGGGGTTAACACCGGGGAGCTGTTTTTT	CASSLSGVNTGELFF
TRBV25-1	TRBJ2-7	-	TRBD1	TGTGCCAGCAGCGTCCGGGACAGGGGGAGCGAGCAGTACTTC	CASSVRDRGSEQYF
TRBV5-1	TRBJ1-1	-	-	TGCGCCAGCGGAGACACAGGGAGAACTGAAGCTTTCTTT	CASGDTGRTEAFF
TRBV28	TRBJ2-1	-	TRBD2	TGTGCCAGCTATAGGACATCAAGACTAGCGGACTACAATGAGCAGTTCTTC	CASYRTSRLADYNEQFF
TRBV28	TRBJ2-1	-	TRBD1	TGTGCCAGCAGCCCGGGACAGGCCGGATGGCAGTTCTTC	CASSPGQAGWQFF
TRBV12-5	TRBJ1-3	-	-	TGTGCTAGTGGTTTAGGGGGAAATGGAAACACCATATATTTT	CASGLGGNGNTIYF
TRBV7-2	TRBJ2-2	-	-	TGTGCCAGCAGCTTAGGCTCTAGCGCGGACACCGGGGAGCTGTTTTTT	CASSLGSSADTGELFF
TRBV4-1	TRBJ1-1	-	-	TGCGCCAGCAGCCAAGTTGGAGCAGGGGTGGCTTTCTTT	CASSQVGAGVAFF
TRBV2	TRBJ1-4	-	TRBD1	TGTGCCAGCACTAAAACAGGGGGACGAAATGAAAAACTGTTTTTT	CASTKTGGRNEKLFF
TRBV28	TRBJ1-2	-	-	TGTGCCAGCAGTACTGGACAGACCGTCTATGGCTACACCTTC	CASSTGQTVYGYTF
TRBV5-5	TRBJ2-2	-	TRBD2	TGTGCCAGCAGCGTCGGACTAGCGGGCCCAGCGAACACCGGGGAGCTGTTTTTT	CASSVGLAGPANTGELFF
TRBV14	TRBJ1-1	once	-	TGTGCCAGCAGCCAATTCGGGACATCCCGACCCGATGAAGCTTTCTTT	CASSQFGTSRPDEAFF
TRBV6-5	TRBJ2-7	-	-	TGTGCCAGCAAAAGGACAGCCTCCTACGAGCAGTACTTC	CASKRTASYEQYF
TRBV5-1	TRBJ2-7	-	TRBD1	TGCGCCAGCAGCTTGGCTTCCCTACAGGGGATGGACTACGAGCAGTACTTC	CASSLASLQGMDYEQYF